These T cell receptor beta chains were read from a single sample in a study of blood T cell repertoires in COVID-19. The protocol was immunoSEQ multiplex PCR, while the TCRdb copy is restricted to in-frame clones and leaves out a portion. Counted here are about 61,000 clones, approximately 83% occurring once; the ten biggest clones make up about 14%. The specimen sequenced was peripheral blood. The source is a human donor in a cohort sampled during active COVID-19. The CDR3 runs from the conserved cysteine through the conserved F or W. A D gene is named only where the DNA matches it firmly. Expanded clones are given a class, and other clones once, few, many or no size at all.

TRBJ2-5,TRBD2,NA,TRBV19,CASSMRGSGQETQYF
TRBJ1-4,TRBD1,NA,TRBV29-1,CSVARGVGEKLFF
TRBJ1-4,NA,NA,TRBV28,CASSLEAANEKLFF
TRBJ2-2,TRBD1,NA,TRBV4-1,CASSQDRDRGRKTNTGELFF
TRBJ2-1,TRBD2,NA,TRBV18,CASSRLAGGPGGGNEQFF
TRBJ2-2,NA,NA,TRBV5-1,CASSLSAGARELFF
TRBJ2-1,NA,NA,TRBV9,CASSVWEGGHEQFF
TRBJ2-7,NA,NA,TRBV20-1,CSASPGYEQYF
TRBJ1-4,NA,NA,TRBV3-1/TRBV3-2,CASSPDDRPSTTNEKLFF
TRBJ2-2,TRBD1,NA,TRBV18,CASSPPGQGSRELFF
TRBJ1-5,TRBD1,once,TRBV12-3/TRBV12-4,CASKTGMLQPQHF
TRBJ2-1,TRBD2,NA,TRBV7-8,CASSTGTRFDEQFF
TRBJ2-3,TRBD2,NA,TRBV27,CASSPVAGGTDTQYF
TRBJ2-7,TRBD2,NA,TRBV28,CASRVAGGNEQYF
TRBJ2-3,TRBD2,NA,TRBV7-3,CASSFSGSPDTQYF
TRBJ2-7,NA,NA,TRBV27,CGRGGLRSGEQYF
TRBJ2-5,TRBD2,NA,TRBV11-3,CASSPGLADTPMGETQYF
TRBJ2-5,TRBD1,NA,TRBV3-1/TRBV3-2,CASTSRDRVRETQYF
TRBJ2-5,TRBD2,NA,TRBV4-2,CASSQGTSVAETQYF
TRBJ2-7,TRBD1,NA,TRBV27,CASSPGQGQGAYEQYF
TRBJ2-5,NA,NA,TRBV4-1,CASSLTGQPVQETQYF
TRBJ2-7,NA,NA,TRBV27,CASRKEGQHSYEQYF
TRBJ2-2,TRBD2,NA,TRBV10-1,CASSLTSAGDAGELFF
TRBJ2-1,TRBD2,NA,TRBV4-2,CASTPRPLAGAYEQFF
TRBJ2-7,NA,NA,TRBV5-1,CASSFDRPHYEQYF
TRBJ2-7,TRBD1,NA,TRBV2,CASSESRGQIYEQYF